Following are 2 T cell receptor beta chains from one sample sequenced in a study of T cells expressing NK-cell markers (dated by TCRdb to about 2020). Libraries were built with 5' RACE. This sample was sequenced with an Illumina HiSeq 2000. The reads underwent TCRdb reprocessing, giving one record for each CDR3 protein sequence and no DNA. The record for this sample contains 150,000 to 180,000 distinct CDR3 sequences. 37% of the sample rests with the top ten. Sequencing was done on a sample of blood T cells: a sorted CD56 or NKG2C T cell subset, CD4+ or CD8+ T cells, or bulk PBMC T cells (not recorded which). The source is a woman in her fifties or sixties in good health. Donor details come from another sample of the same person, matched by shared clones.

Here the CDR3 reads CASSFNPDPNTGELFF. The rearrangement uses TRBV27 and TRBJ2-2. Germline CDR1 and CDR2: MNHEY and SMNVEV (reference sequence). The CDR3 consists of 16 residues.

The gene calls are TRBV20-1 and TRBJ2-1; TCRdb indicates TRBD1, and absent DNA this call remains unverified. This CDR3 is 19 amino acids long. Germline CDR1 is DFQATT and CDR2 is SNEGSKA (reference sequence). CDR3 protein: CSARPVHFGREGSYNEQFF.